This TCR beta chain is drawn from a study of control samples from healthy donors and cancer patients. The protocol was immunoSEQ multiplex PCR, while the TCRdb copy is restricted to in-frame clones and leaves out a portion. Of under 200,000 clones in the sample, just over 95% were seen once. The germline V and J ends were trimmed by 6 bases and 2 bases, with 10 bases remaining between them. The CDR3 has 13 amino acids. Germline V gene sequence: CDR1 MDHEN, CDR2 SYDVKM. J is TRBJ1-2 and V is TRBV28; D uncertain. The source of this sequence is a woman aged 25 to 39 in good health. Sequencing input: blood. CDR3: CASRGKGNYGYTF. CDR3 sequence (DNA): TGTGCCAGCAGGGGAAAAGGAAACTATGGCTACACCTTC.